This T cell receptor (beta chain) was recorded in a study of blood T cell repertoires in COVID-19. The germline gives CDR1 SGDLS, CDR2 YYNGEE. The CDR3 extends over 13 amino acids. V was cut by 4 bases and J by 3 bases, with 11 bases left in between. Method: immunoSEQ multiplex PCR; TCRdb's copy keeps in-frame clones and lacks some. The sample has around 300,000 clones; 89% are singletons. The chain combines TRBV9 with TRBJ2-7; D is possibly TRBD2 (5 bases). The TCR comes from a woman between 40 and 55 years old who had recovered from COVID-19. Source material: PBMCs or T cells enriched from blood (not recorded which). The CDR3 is CASSTRGSYEQYF. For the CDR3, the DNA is TGTGCCAGCAGCACCCGGGGTAGCTACGAGCAGTACTTC.